The rows below give T cell receptor beta chains drawn from one sample of a study of shared clonotypes between healthy human individuals. Repertoires were generated with immunoSEQ multiplex PCR, while TCRdb's copy carries only in-frame clones and drops some. This sample has about 300,000 clones, with around 74% found just once. Sequencing was done on a sample of memory CD4+ T cells sorted from blood. Source of these receptors: a man aged 30-40 years in good health. Both conserved end residues are part of each CDR3. D genes are given only for firm matches. The size field is filled for only some rows; it gives once, few, many or a size class.

j_call clone_size d_call v_call cdr3_aa cdr3_nt
TRBJ2-7 . . TRBV7-3 CASSLSAGAQYEQYF TGTGCCAGCAGCTTATCCGCCGGAGCTCAGTACGAGCAGTACTTC
TRBJ2-7 . . TRBV19 CASSITGGRLGYEQYF TGTGCCAGTAGTATTACCGGGGGGCGCTTGGGCTACGAGCAGTACTTC
TRBJ2-1 once . TRBV5-1 CASSLGAGRAYNEQFF TGCGCCAGCAGCTTGGGGGCGGGGCGGGCCTACAATGAGCAGTTCTTC
TRBJ1-3 . TRBD1 TRBV6-5 CASSRAGTDGNTIYF TGTGCCAGCAGCCGGGCCGGGACAGATGGAAACACCATATATTTT
TRBJ1-5 . . TRBV28 CASSLGGAAQPQHF TGTGCCAGCAGTTTAGGGGGGGCGGCTCAGCCCCAGCATTTT
TRBJ1-2 . TRBD1 TRBV28 CASSTHRGFNYGYTF TGTGCCAGCAGTACACACAGGGGATTTAACTATGGCTACACCTTC
TRBJ2-7 . . TRBV30 CAWSLRPGEQYF TGTGCCTGGAGTCTTCGACCGGGGGAGCAGTACTTC
TRBJ2-1 . . TRBV13 CASSSARDPPYNEQFF TGTGCCAGCAGCTCGGCCCGTGATCCCCCCTACAATGAGCAGTTCTTC
TRBJ1-1 . . TRBV6-1 CASSRNMNTEAFF TGTGCCAGCAGCAGGAACATGAACACTGAAGCTTTCTTT
TRBJ2-3 . . TRBV10-3 CAITQGGGRDKDTQYF TGTGCCATCACCCAAGGGGGAGGTAGGGATAAAGATACGCAGTATTTT
TRBJ2-7 . TRBD2 TRBV6-6 CAGGRAYEQYF TGTGCGGGCGGGAGGGCTTACGAGCAGTACTTC
TRBJ2-2 . TRBD1 TRBV6-6 CASSLGTGGTGELFF TGTGCCAGCAGCCTCGGGACAGGGGGCACCGGGGAGCTGTTTTTT
TRBJ2-5 few . TRBV27 CASSFIPNQETQYF TGTGCCAGCAGTTTCATCCCCAATCAAGAGACCCAGTACTTC
TRBJ1-4 . . TRBV29-1 CSVEKVGYEKLFF TGCAGCGTTGAAAAAGTAGGGTATGAAAAACTGTTTTTT
TRBJ1-6 . . TRBV11-2 CASSPSVGASSYNSPLHF TGTGCCAGCAGCCCCTCGGTCGGGGCGAGCTCCTATAATTCACCCCTCCACTTT
TRBJ2-2 . . TRBV29-1 CSVDTSHTGELFF TGCAGCGTTGATACCTCCCACACCGGGGAGCTGTTTTTT
TRBJ2-1 . TRBD2 TRBV5-4 CASSSGLAGGNEQFF TGTGCCAGCAGCTCCGGACTAGCGGGAGGTAATGAGCAGTTCTTC
TRBJ1-5 few . TRBV27 CASSHSTSNQPQHF TGTGCCAGCAGTCACTCGACCAGTAATCAGCCCCAGCATTTT
TRBJ1-1 . . TRBV15 CATSRDMYRLGTEAFF TGTGCCACCAGCAGAGATATGTACAGGTTAGGAACTGAAGCTTTCTTT
TRBJ2-1 many . TRBV9 CASSPSRGRPDYNEQFF TGTGCCAGCAGCCCCAGCAGGGGACGGCCGGACTACAATGAGCAGTTCTTC
TRBJ2-3 . . TRBV5-1 CASSLGSEGTDTQYF TGCGCCAGCAGCTTGGGATCAGAAGGCACAGATACGCAGTATTTT
TRBJ2-1 . TRBD2 TRBV5-1 CASSRTAGTSGGGSYNEQFF TGCGCCAGCAGTCGGACGGCCGGGACTAGCGGGGGCGGCTCCTACAATGAGCAGTTCTTC
TRBJ2-7 . TRBD1 TRBV6-6 CASSYPTGGSYEQYF TGTGCCAGCAGTTACCCGACAGGGGGCTCCTACGAGCAGTACTTC
TRBJ2-7 . . TRBV19 CASSIQGRGAYEQYF TGTGCCAGTAGTATACAGGGAAGGGGCGCCTACGAGCAGTACTTC
TRBJ1-5 . . TRBV5-4 CASSFTGATNQPQHF TGTGCCAGCAGTTTCACGGGGGCAACCAATCAGCCCCAGCATTTT
TRBJ1-2 . TRBD1 TRBV5-6 CASSPRTGGSTANYGYTF TGTGCCAGCAGCCCTCGGACAGGGGGCTCGACGGCTAACTATGGCTACACCTTC
TRBJ2-3 . . TRBV28 CASREQGSPDTQYF TGTGCCAGCAGAGAACAGGGATCCCCAGATACGCAGTATTTT
TRBJ2-2 . . TRBV5-1 CASSLVAANTGELFF TGCGCCAGCAGCTTAGTTGCAGCGAACACCGGGGAGCTGTTTTTT
TRBJ1-1 many TRBD1 TRBV19 CASRYWQQGAAEKAFF TGTGCCAGTAGGTACTGGCAACAGGGGGCGGCTGAGAAAGCTTTCTTT
TRBJ2-1 . TRBD2 TRBV9 CASSVANWAGGVGSSYNEQFF TGTGCCAGCAGCGTAGCTAATTGGGCGGGAGGCGTGGGGAGCTCCTACAATGAGCAGTTCTTC
TRBJ2-3 . TRBD2 TRBV18 CASSQETSGASTDTQYF TGTGCCAGCTCACAAGAAACTAGCGGAGCTAGCACAGATACGCAGTATTTT
TRBJ1-3 . . TRBV2 CASTVQQRNTIYF TGTGCCAGCACCGTGCAACAGAGAAACACCATATATTTT
TRBJ2-6 few . TRBV25-1 CASSEYGDSGANVLTF TGTGCCAGCAGTGAATATGGGGACTCTGGGGCCAACGTCCTGACTTTC
TRBJ2-3 . . TRBV10-3 CAISIGTGNTPRAQYF TGTGCCATCAGTATTGGTACGGGAAACACACCCAGGGCGCAGTATTTT
TRBJ1-1 . TRBD1 TRBV19 CASIPGGGVTEAFF TGTGCCAGTATCCCAGGGGGCGGTGTCACTGAAGCTTTCTTT
TRBJ2-4 once . TRBV7-9 CASSLEGNENIQYF TGTGCCAGCAGCTTAGAAGGGAATGAAAACATTCAGTACTTC
TRBJ2-1 . . TRBV6-1 CASSGYRESSYNEQFF TGTGCCAGCAGTGGTTACAGGGAGAGCTCCTACAATGAGCAGTTCTTC
TRBJ2-7 few TRBD1 TRBV5-5 CASSEGTGGDEQYF TGTGCCAGCAGCGAAGGGACAGGGGGGGACGAGCAGTACTTC
TRBJ1-1 . . TRBV5-1 CASSLREYTEAFF TGCGCCAGCAGCTTACGTGAGTACACTGAAGCTTTCTTT
TRBJ2-7 . TRBD2 TRBV6-5 CASSLADSSYEQYF TGTGCCAGCAGCCTAGCGGATAGCTCCTACGAGCAGTACTTC
TRBJ2-2 many TRBD1 TRBV6-4 CASSLDRVTGELFF TGTGCCAGCAGCCTGGACAGGGTAACCGGGGAGCTGTTTTTT